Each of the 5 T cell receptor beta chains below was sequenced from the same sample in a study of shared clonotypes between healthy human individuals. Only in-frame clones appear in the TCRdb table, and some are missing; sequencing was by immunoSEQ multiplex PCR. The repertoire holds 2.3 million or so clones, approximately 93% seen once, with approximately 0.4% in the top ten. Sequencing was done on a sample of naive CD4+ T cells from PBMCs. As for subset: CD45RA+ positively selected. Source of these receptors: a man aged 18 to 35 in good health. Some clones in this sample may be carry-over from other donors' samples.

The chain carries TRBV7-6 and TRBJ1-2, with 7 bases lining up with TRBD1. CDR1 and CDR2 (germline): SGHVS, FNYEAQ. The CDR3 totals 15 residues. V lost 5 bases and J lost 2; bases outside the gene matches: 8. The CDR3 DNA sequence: TGTGCCAGCAGCCAAGGGGGACAGCCGAACTATGGCTACACCTTC. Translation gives CASSQGGQPNYGYTF.

The CDR3, as DNA: TGTGCCAGCAGGCAGACCGGGACAGGGGTCTATGGCTACACCTTC. Encoded protein: CASRQTGTGVYGYTF. This sequence joins TRBV6-5 and TRBJ1-2; 10 bases are a match to TRBD1. CDR1 and CDR2 from the germline V gene are MNHEY and SVGAGI. This CDR3 comprises 15 residues. J was trimmed by 4 bases and V by 6 bases; bases with no gene match: 8.

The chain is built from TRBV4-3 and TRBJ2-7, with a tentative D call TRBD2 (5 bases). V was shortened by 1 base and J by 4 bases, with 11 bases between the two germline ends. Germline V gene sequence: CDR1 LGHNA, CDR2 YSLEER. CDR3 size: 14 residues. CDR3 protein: CASSQGVREYEQYF. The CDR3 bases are TGCGCCAGCAGCCAAGGGGTCCGGGAATACGAGCAGTACTTC.

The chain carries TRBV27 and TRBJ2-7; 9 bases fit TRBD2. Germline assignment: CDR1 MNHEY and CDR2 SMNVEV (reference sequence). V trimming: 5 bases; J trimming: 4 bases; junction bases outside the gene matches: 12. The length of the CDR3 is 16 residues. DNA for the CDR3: TGTGCCAGCAGTCCCGTCCGAGCGGGAGGACTTTACGAGCAGTACTTC. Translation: CASSPVRAGGLYEQYF.

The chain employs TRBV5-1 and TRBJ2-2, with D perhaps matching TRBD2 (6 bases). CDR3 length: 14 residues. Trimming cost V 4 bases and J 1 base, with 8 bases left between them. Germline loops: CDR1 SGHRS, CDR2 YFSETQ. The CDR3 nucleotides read TGCGCCAGCAGCATGGGACTGAACACCGGGGAGCTGTTTTTT. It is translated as CASSMGLNTGELFF.